This TCR beta chain is drawn from a study of CD8+CD57+ T cells in acquired aplastic anemia. Overall study: Each DNA sample taken from sorted CD4+ and CD8+ cells came to roughly 3.5 ug on average.

The template used for profiling TCR beta VDJ and CDR3 was genomic DNA. Using its own MiXCR run on the reads, TCRdb lists one record per CDR3 protein. The table shows around 200,000 distinct CDR3 sequences, with under 50% occurring only once. V shed 6 bases and J shed 4 bases, with 10 bases lying between them. The CDR3 is 13 amino acids. The sequenced patients had an expansion of CD8+CD57+ cells seen by flow cytometry. Sequencing was performed on sorted CD4+, CD8+, or CD8+CD57+ T cells (not recorded which) from PBMCs. This receptor was obtained from a human donor with aplastic anemia. The chain is built from TRBV12-3 or TRBV12-4 and TRBJ1-3, with no clear D. CDR3 in amino acids: CASSTRTGNTIYF. In nucleotides, the CDR3 is TGTGCCAGCAGCACGCGGACCGGAAACACCATATATTTT.